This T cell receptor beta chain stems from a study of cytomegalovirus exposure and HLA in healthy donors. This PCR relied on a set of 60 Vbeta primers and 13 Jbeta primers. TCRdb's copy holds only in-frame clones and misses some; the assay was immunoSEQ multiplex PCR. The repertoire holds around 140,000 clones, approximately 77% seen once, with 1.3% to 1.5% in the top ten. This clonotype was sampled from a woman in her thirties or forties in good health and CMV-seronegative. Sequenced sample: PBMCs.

CDR3 sequence (DNA): TGTGCCAGCAGCCCGACGCCAGGGATGTCCTACGAGCAGTACTTC. This encodes CASSPTPGMSYEQYF. The chain combines TRBV11-2 with TRBJ2-7, with a possible D match to TRBD1 (5 bases). CDR3 size: 15 residues. In germline, CDR1 is SGHAT, CDR2 FQNNGV. V dropped 5 bases and J dropped 1 base, with 15 bases sitting between them. The full variable domain, with the rest looked up from reference TRBV11-2 and TRBJ2-7, is EAGVAQSPRYKIIEKRQSVAFWCNPISGHATLYWYQQILGQGPKLLIQFQNNGVVDDSQLPKDRFSAERLKGVDSTLKIQPAKLEDSAVYLCASSPTPGMSYEQYFGPGTRLTVT.